This T cell receptor (beta chain) was obtained from a study of CD8+ T cells in alopecia areata. As concerns this clone: Its antigen is unknown.

Investigators isolated RNA and reverse transcribed it into cDNA to act as the sequencing template. Produced via immunoSEQ multiplex PCR; TCRdb's table is partial and in-frame only. This sample yields about 98,000 clones, of which around 44% are seen a single time; 0.6% to 0.85% belongs to the top ten. General study findings and limits: Normal skin's resident alphabeta T cells are sequenced alongside lesional scalp T cells.

Obtained from alopecia areata patients were lesional scalp punch biopsies along with peripheral blood. A FACSAria was used to sort CD4+ and CD8+ T cells. These cells came from PBMCs. Sequenced sample: CD4+ T cells sorted from blood. The TCR sequence derives from a human donor with alopecia areata.

For the CDR3, the DNA is TGCAGCGTTTCCGGACTAGCGGGTGGTATGGAGACCCAGTACTTC. Translation: CSVSGLAGGMETQYF. V is TRBV29-1 and J is TRBJ2-5, with 11 bases lining up with TRBD2. The CDR3 runs to 15 residues. V was clipped by 5 bases and J by 5 bases; unmatched bases: 10. The germline CDR1 and CDR2 sequences are SQVTM and ANQGSEA.